This T cell receptor beta chain was identified during a study of shared clonotypes between healthy human individuals. This clone has only one observation. Its antigen is unknown. The CDR3 totals 15 residues. Germline CDR1 is SGHVS and CDR2 is FQNEAQ. The V and J ends lost 5 bases and 4 bases, in that order; junction bases with no gene match: 4. Study-wide results and caveats: Non-shared clonotypes had lower generation probabilities than clonotypes shared by all four sorted-subset donors. Richness estimates generally favored naive over memory subsets.

Sequencing used immunoSEQ multiplex PCR; TCRdb keeps in-frame clones, though not all of them. The data contain about 2.3 million clones, more than 80% of them seen just once; the ten biggest clones take up 0.3% to 0.4%. Sequenced sample: naive CD4+ T cells from PBMCs. Subset given: CD45RA+ positively selected. This clonotype was sampled from a man in his late teens or twenties in good health. Some clones in this sample may be carry-over from other donors' samples. V and J are TRBV7-8 and TRBJ2-1, with 11 nucleotides matching TRBD2. DNA for the CDR3: TGTGCCAGCAGCCCCGGGACTAGCGGATACAATGAGCAGTTCTTC. Its translation: CASSPGTSGYNEQFF.